The rows below give T cell receptor beta chains drawn from one sample of a study of T-cell memory formation after mild COVID-19. TCRdb ran MiXCR on the 5' RACE reads and lists one entry per CDR3 protein. The table lists some 300,000 distinct CDR3 sequences, just under 20% of them singletons, with around a fifth in the top ten. The sequenced sample was PBMCs or a T cell subset sorted from them (not recorded which). These receptors were collected from a man aged 18 to 29 who had mild COVID-19 (a few samples of this study predate the infection). Cell type and time point are not known. CDR3s include the opening cysteine and the closing phenylalanine or tryptophan. D genes are given only for firm matches. Expanded clones get a size class; other rows say once, few or many, or leave the size out.

TRBJ1-2 | TRBV18 | . | . | CASSEAPGDLRGYTF | TGTGCCAGCTCGGAAGCTCCGGGAGACCTTAGAGGCTACACCTTC
TRBJ2-1 | TRBV11-2 | TRBD2 | . | CASSSPLLAGGYNEQFF | TGTGCCAGCAGCTCCCCCTTGCTAGCGGGGGGATACAATGAGCAGTTCTTC
TRBJ2-7 | TRBV4-3 | TRBD1 | . | CASSAGTGEEYEQYF | TGCGCCAGCAGCGCCGGGACAGGGGAAGAGTACGAGCAGTACTTC
TRBJ2-7 | TRBV12-3/TRBV12-4 | . | . | CASSFRKGPYEQYF | TGTGCCAGCAGTTTTAGGAAGGGCCCCTACGAGCAGTACTTC
TRBJ1-2 | TRBV5-4 | . | . | CASSPETGWDYGYTF | TGTGCCAGCAGCCCAGAGACAGGCTGGGACTATGGCTACACCTTC
TRBJ1-2 | TRBV5-1 | . | . | CASSYDSGFDGYTF | TGCGCCAGCAGCTACGACAGTGGGTTCGATGGCTACACCTTC
TRBJ1-5 | TRBV4-1 | TRBD1 | . | CASSQGQGGRQPQHF | TGCGCCAGCAGCCAAGGACAGGGCGGGCGACAGCCCCAGCATTTT
TRBJ1-2 | TRBV4-1 | TRBD1 | . | CASSLRTGGSGYGYTF | TGCGCCAGCAGCCTCCGGACAGGAGGATCGGGCTATGGCTACACCTTC
TRBJ2-2 | TRBV7-9 | . | few | CASSLPRDTGELFF | TGTGCCAGCAGCTTACCAAGGGACACCGGGGAGCTGTTTTTT
TRBJ2-3 | TRBV30 | TRBD2 | few | CAWSRGLAGGTDTQYF | TGTGCCTGGAGTCGAGGACTAGCGGGGGGCACAGATACGCAGTATTTT
TRBJ2-7 | TRBV14 | . | . | CASSGSKGLPSYEQYF | TGTGCCAGCAGCGGAAGTAAGGGGCTTCCGTCCTACGAGCAGTACTTC
TRBJ1-2 | TRBV7-2 | TRBD1 | few | CASSSSLTGASGYTF | TGTGCCAGCAGCTCATCTTTGACAGGGGCGAGTGGCTACACCTTC
TRBJ2-3 | TRBV5-1 | . | few | CASSPRGGETTDTQYF | TGCGCCAGCAGCCCACGGGGAGGCGAAACTACAGATACGCAGTATTTT
TRBJ2-4 | TRBV3-1 | . | few | CASSQDEQGHIQYF | TGTGCCAGCAGCCAAGATGAGCAGGGCCACATTCAGTACTTC
TRBJ2-2 | TRBV7-8 | TRBD1 | few | CASSAYRGWPNTGELFF | TGTGCCAGCAGCGCCTACAGGGGGTGGCCAAACACCGGGGAGCTGTTTTTT
TRBJ2-1 | TRBV12-3/TRBV12-4 | . | few | CASSPYPPGSQINNEQFF | TGTGCCAGCAGTCCGTACCCCCCGGGTAGCCAAATAAACAATGAGCAGTTCTTC
TRBJ2-3 | TRBV5-4 | . | . | CASSPTQDTQYF | TGTGCCAGCAGCCCTACTCAAGATACGCAGTATTTT
TRBJ1-3 | TRBV6-5 | . | . | CASSYNTFSGNTIYF | TGTGCCAGCAGTTACAACACCTTCTCTGGAAACACCATATATTTT
TRBJ2-5 | TRBV20-1 | . | few | CSDRGGGLAETQYF | TGCAGTGACCGAGGGGGGGGGCTGGCAGAGACCCAGTACTTC
TRBJ2-7 | TRBV7-7 | . | few | CASSVGLANSYEQYF | TGTGCCAGCAGCGTAGGCCTGGCGAACTCCTACGAGCAGTACTTC
TRBJ2-4 | TRBV18 | TRBD1 | . | CASLRTGGNIQYF | TGTGCCAGCTTGAGGACAGGGGGGAACATTCAGTACTTC
TRBJ2-7 | TRBV7-2 | TRBD2 | once | CASSLDFHPAGEQYF | TGTGCCAGCAGCTTAGACTTCCATCCAGCGGGGGAGCAGTACTTC
TRBJ1-2 | TRBV7-9 | TRBD1 | few | CASKQLAGTVYGYTF | TGTGCCAGCAAACAACTCGCCGGGACAGTCTATGGCTACACCTTC
TRBJ2-5 | TRBV28 | . | few | CASSPSRTGVSQETQYF | TGTGCCAGCAGCCCCTCGAGGACGGGTGTGAGCCAAGAGACCCAGTACTTC
TRBJ1-1 | TRBV7-2 | TRBD1 | . | CASSRGGTGARNTEAFF | TGTGCCAGCAGCCGGGGGGGGACAGGGGCCCGGAACACTGAAGCTTTCTTT
TRBJ1-1 | TRBV5-6 | . | few | CASSLVGKWTEAFF | TGTGCCAGCAGCTTGGTAGGGAAATGGACTGAAGCTTTCTTT
TRBJ1-2 | TRBV27 | . | . | CASSLVGANYGYTF | TGTGCCAGCAGTTTGGTGGGAGCTAACTATGGCTACACCTTC
TRBJ2-1 | TRBV7-3 | . | . | CASRDPGSHEQFF | TGTGCCAGCAGAGACCCCGGGTCCCATGAGCAGTTCTTC
TRBJ2-3 | TRBV4-3 | TRBD2 | . | CASSHGTSGGWDTQYF | TGCGCCAGCAGCCACGGGACTAGCGGGGGATGGGATACGCAGTATTTT
TRBJ1-2 | TRBV7-2 | . | many | CASSLALTLGYGYTF | TGTGCCAGCAGCTTAGCTCTCACTCTGGGATATGGCTACACCTTC
TRBJ2-5 | TRBV2 | TRBD1 | few | CASSTGTGQETQYF | TGTGCCAGCAGTACCGGGACAGGGCAAGAGACCCAGTACTTC
TRBJ2-5 | TRBV5-4 | . | . | CASQQDPETQYF | TGTGCCAGCCAGCAGGACCCAGAGACCCAGTACTTC
TRBJ1-3 | TRBV6-1 | . | . | CASSGQAISGNTIYF | TGTGCCAGCAGTGGACAGGCGATCTCTGGAAACACCATATATTTT
TRBJ1-1 | TRBV7-2 | . | . | CASSPQVGTEAFF | TGTGCCAGCAGCCCACAGGTGGGGACTGAAGCTTTCTTT
TRBJ2-7 | TRBV20-1 | TRBD2 | few | CSARENSGRFYEQYF | TGCAGTGCTAGAGAAAATAGCGGGAGGTTCTACGAGCAGTACTTC
TRBJ2-4 | TRBV12-3/TRBV12-4 | . | few | CASRGQGRGDIQYF | TGTGCCAGCAGAGGACAGGGGCGGGGGGACATTCAGTACTTC
TRBJ2-3 | TRBV29-1 | . | few | CSVEGFGGQGSTDTQYF | TGCAGCGTTGAAGGGTTTGGTGGCCAGGGGAGCACAGATACGCAGTATTTT
TRBJ2-3 | TRBV5-1 | . | . | CASSSDRDTDTQYF | TGCGCCAGCAGCAGCGATCGGGACACAGATACGCAGTATTTT
TRBJ2-5 | TRBV6-2/TRBV6-3 | . | few | CASSYSTGFKETQYF | TGTGCCAGCAGTTACTCAACAGGATTCAAAGAGACCCAGTACTTC
TRBJ1-2 | TRBV12-3/TRBV12-4 | . | . | CASSLALGDIDGYTF | TGTGCCAGCAGTTTAGCGCTGGGGGATATCGATGGCTACACCTTC
TRBJ2-3 | TRBV28 | TRBD2 | . | CASSPTGGGADTQYF | TGTGCCAGCAGCCCCACGGGGGGAGGGGCGGATACGCAGTATTTT
TRBJ1-2 | TRBV20-1 | TRBD1 | . | CSARDRDRGNYGYTF | TGCAGTGCTAGAGATCGGGACAGGGGGAACTATGGCTACACCTTC
TRBJ2-3 | TRBV14 | . | few | CASSPARKGTDTQYF | TGTGCCAGCAGCCCGGCTAGGAAGGGCACAGATACGCAGTATTTT
TRBJ2-7 | TRBV6-2/TRBV6-3 | . | . | CASSYSTQGPYEQYF | TGTGCCAGCAGTTACTCTACCCAGGGACCATACGAGCAGTACTTC
TRBJ2-3 | TRBV5-1 | . | few | CASSLRPVSTDTQYF | TGCGCCAGCAGCTTACGGCCCGTTAGCACAGATACGCAGTATTTT
TRBJ2-7 | TRBV20-1 | . | few | CSASHSKSYRSYEQYF | TGCAGTGCTAGTCACAGTAAGTCTTATCGGTCCTACGAGCAGTACTTC
TRBJ1-1 | TRBV7-2 | TRBD1 | few | CASSQTGAGVNTEAFF | TGTGCCAGCAGCCAGACAGGGGCAGGGGTGAACACTGAAGCTTTCTTT
TRBJ1-1 | TRBV7-9 | . | . | CASSLIGNTEAFF | TGTGCCAGCAGCTTAATAGGGAACACTGAAGCTTTCTTT
TRBJ1-3 | TRBV2 | . | . | CASSEGNTIYF | TGTGCCAGCAGTGAAGGAAACACCATATATTTT
TRBJ1-5 | TRBV2 | . | . | CASSGAYSNQPQHF | TGTGCCAGCAGTGGGGCGTATAGCAATCAGCCCCAGCATTTT
TRBJ2-6 | TRBV5-1 | . | . | CASKIVPGANVLTF | TGCGCCAGCAAAATCGTACCTGGGGCCAACGTCCTGACTTTC
TRBJ2-1 | TRBV6-2/TRBV6-3 | . | few | CASSYGSRNEQFF | TGTGCCAGCAGTTATGGCAGCCGCAATGAGCAGTTCTTC
TRBJ2-3 | TRBV4-3 | . | few | CASSQGIFADTQYF | TGCGCCAGCAGCCAAGGCATCTTTGCAGATACGCAGTATTTT
TRBJ2-2 | TRBV4-2 | . | few | CASSQSIDSGELFF | TGTGCCAGCAGCCAATCTATAGACTCCGGGGAGCTGTTTTTT
TRBJ1-2 | TRBV2 | . | . | CASSTSGPGYTF | TGTGCCAGCAGCACCTCAGGGCCTGGCTACACCTTC
TRBJ2-5 | TRBV5-1 | . | few | CASSWPGEETQYF | TGCGCCAGCAGCTGGCCAGGGGAGGAGACCCAGTACTTC
TRBJ2-3 | TRBV29-1 | TRBD1 | . | CSAVDRGRADTQYF | TGCAGCGCCGTTGACAGGGGTAGGGCAGATACGCAGTATTTT
TRBJ2-2 | TRBV7-2 | TRBD2 | . | CASSYGLAGGGSGELFF | TGTGCCAGCAGCTACGGACTAGCGGGGGGAGGATCCGGGGAGCTGTTTTTT